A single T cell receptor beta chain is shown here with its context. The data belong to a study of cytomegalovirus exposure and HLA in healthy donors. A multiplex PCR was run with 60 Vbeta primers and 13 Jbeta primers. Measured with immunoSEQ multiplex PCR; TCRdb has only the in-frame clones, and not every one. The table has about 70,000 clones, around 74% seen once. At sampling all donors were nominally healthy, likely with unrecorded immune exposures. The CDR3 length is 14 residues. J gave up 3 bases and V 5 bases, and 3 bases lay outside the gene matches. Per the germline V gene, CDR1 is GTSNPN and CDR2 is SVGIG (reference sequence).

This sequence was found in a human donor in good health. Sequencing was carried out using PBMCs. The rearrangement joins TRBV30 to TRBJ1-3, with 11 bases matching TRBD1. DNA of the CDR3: TGTGCCTGGGGACAGGGGGCGAATGGAAACACCATATATTTT. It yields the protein CAWGQGANGNTIYF.